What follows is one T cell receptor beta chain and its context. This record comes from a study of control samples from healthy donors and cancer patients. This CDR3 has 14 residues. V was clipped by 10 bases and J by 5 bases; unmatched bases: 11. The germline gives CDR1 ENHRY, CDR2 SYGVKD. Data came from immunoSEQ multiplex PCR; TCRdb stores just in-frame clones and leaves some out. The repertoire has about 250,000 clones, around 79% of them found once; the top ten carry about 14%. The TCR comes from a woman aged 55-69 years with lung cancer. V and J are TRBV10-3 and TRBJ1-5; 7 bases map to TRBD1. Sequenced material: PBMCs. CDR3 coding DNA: TGTGCCACGCGGGGGGACAGCCCCTATCAGCCCCAGCATTTT. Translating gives CATRGDSPYQPQHF.